This TCR beta chain was found in a study of cytomegalovirus exposure and HLA in healthy donors. The CDR3 spans 14 residues. The V gene lost 9 bases and the J gene lost 5 bases, with 17 bases spanning the gap. Germline CDR1 is MDHEN and CDR2 is SYDVKM. Amplification used 60 Vbeta primers and 13 Jbeta primers. Using immunoSEQ multiplex PCR, the repertoire was profiled, and TCRdb retains in-frame clones only, with some absent. Among 150,000 to 200,000 clones listed, around 77% were seen once. The chain recombines TRBV28 with TRBJ2-1; TRBD2 is a possible D gene (7 bases). Sample: PBMCs. The sequence derives from a woman aged 30 to 39 in good health and CMV-seronegative. The CDR3 DNA reads TGTGCCAGTATTAAGGGGGGGCGCAACAATGAGCAGTTCTTC. Protein: CASIKGGRNNEQFF.